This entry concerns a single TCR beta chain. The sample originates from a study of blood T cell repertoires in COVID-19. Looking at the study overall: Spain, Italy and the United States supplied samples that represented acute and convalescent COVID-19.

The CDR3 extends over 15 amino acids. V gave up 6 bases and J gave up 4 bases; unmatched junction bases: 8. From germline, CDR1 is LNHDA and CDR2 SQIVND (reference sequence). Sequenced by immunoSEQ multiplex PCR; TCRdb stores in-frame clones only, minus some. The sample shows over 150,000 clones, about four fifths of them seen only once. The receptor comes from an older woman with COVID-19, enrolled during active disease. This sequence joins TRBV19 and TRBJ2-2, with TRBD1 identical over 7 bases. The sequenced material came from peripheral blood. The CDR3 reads CASRGTAVATGELFF. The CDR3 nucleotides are TGTGCCAGTAGAGGGACAGCCGTCGCCACCGGGGAGCTGTTTTTT.